Presented here are 6 T cell receptor beta chains from one specimen sequenced in a study of CD8 T cells in Susac syndrome. Random hexamers primed reverse transcription of about 0.45 to 1 ug RNA. TCRdb ran MiXCR on the immunoSEQ multiplex PCR reads and lists one entry per CDR3 protein. The sample yields about 400,000 distinct CDR3 sequences, 85% to 90% seen once. Sequencing was carried out using CD8+ T cells from PBMCs. The receptors come from a human donor with multiple sclerosis.

The chain combines TRBV7-8 with TRBJ2-7; D is ambiguous. This CDR3 is 12 amino acids long. Germline lookup yields CDR1 SGHVS and CDR2 FQNEAQ. Trimming removed 0 bases from V and 5 bases from J, with 5 bases in between. The CDR3 nucleotides are TGTGCCAGCAGCTTAGCGAACGACGAGCAGTACTTC. It yields the protein CASSLANDEQYF.

The rearrangement uses TRBV30 and TRBJ2-7; TRBD1 matches at 7 bases. The length of the CDR3 is 13 residues. From germline, CDR1 is GTSNPN and CDR2 SVGIG (reference sequence). V lost 3 bases to trimming and J lost 3 bases; unmatched junction nucleotides: 5. The CDR3 region has the DNA TGTGCCTGGAGGTATCAGGGGGACTACGAGCAGTACTTC. Its translation: CAWRYQGDYEQYF.

The rearrangement uses TRBV21-1 and TRBJ2-1; the table's D call, TRBD1, was not checked against the DNA. TRBV21-1 is deemed a pseudogene. This CDR3 comprises 13 residues. CDR3: CASNSTEDNEQFF. The CDR3 nucleotides are TGTGCCAGCAACTCGACAGAAGACAATGAGCAGTTCTTC.

The V and J genes are TRBV6-5 and TRBJ2-7; TRBD1 matches at 9 bases. With V trimmed by 7 bases and J by 3 bases, 4 bases remained unmatched. CDR3 length equals 13 residues. CDR1 MNHEY and CDR2 SVGAGI come from the germline V gene. The DNA of the CDR3 is TGTGCCAGCATTGCGGGACAGGGCTACGAGCAGTACTTC. It codes for CASIAGQGYEQYF.

V gene TRBV25-1 combines with J gene TRBJ1-1, with D possibly TRBD1 on 5 matching bases. This CDR3 region has 15 residues. The germline gives CDR1 MGHDK, CDR2 SYGVNS. The V and J ends lost 3 bases and 4 bases respectively, with 15 bases between them. The CDR3: CASSDLRVGGTEAFF. DNA of the CDR3: TGTGCCAGCAGTGATCTGCGGGTGGGGGGCACTGAAGCTTTCTTT.

J is TRBJ2-1 and V is TRBV12-3 or TRBV12-4; D is possibly TRBD2 (6 bases). This CDR3 region has 13 residues. The V and J ends lost 2 bases and 6 bases respectively, with 8 bases between them. DNA for the CDR3: TGTGCCAGCAGTTTAACGGGAGTCAATGAGCAGTTCTTC. Protein: CASSLTGVNEQFF.